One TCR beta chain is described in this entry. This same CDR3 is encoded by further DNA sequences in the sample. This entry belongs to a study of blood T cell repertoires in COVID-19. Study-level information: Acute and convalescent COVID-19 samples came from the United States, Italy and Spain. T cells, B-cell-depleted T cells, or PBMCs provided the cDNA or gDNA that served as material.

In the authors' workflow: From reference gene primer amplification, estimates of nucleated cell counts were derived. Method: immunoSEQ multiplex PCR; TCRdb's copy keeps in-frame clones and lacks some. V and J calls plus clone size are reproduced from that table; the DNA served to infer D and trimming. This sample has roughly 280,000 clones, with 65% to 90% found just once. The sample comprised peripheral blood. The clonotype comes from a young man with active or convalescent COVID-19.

The CDR3 spells CASSPTGTGAFNYGYTF. The CDR3 DNA reads TGTGCCAGCAGTCCCACCGGGACAGGGGCTTTTAACTATGGCTACACCTTC. This sequence joins TRBV27 and TRBJ1-2; 10 bases fit TRBD1. V gave up 5 bases and J gave up 1 base; unmatched junction bases: 10. The CDR3 length is 17 residues. Per germline, CDR1 MNHEY and CDR2 SMNVEV (reference sequence).